These 7 T cell receptor beta chains were sequenced from one sample in a study of identical twins. A single record per CDR3 protein comes from TCRdb applying MiXCR to the 5' RACE reads. The sample has 550,000 to 700,000 distinct CDR3 sequences, approximately 22% seen once. The sample was also linked to a second study, of T cells expressing NK-cell markers.

Material: PBMCs. The receptors originated from a woman aged 18-29 years in good health.

The CDR3 sequence: CASAIDSYANEQFF. CDR3 coding DNA: TGCGCCAGTGCGATCGACTCATACGCCAATGAGCAGTTCTTC. The genes are TRBV10-1 and TRBJ2-1; D is uncertain. Trimming took off 9 bases at V and 6 bases at J, with 18 bases between the two ends. The CDR3 contains 14 residues. Per the germline V gene, CDR1 is WNHNN and CDR2 is SYGVQD (reference sequence).

The table lists this clonotype with a few counts. The genes are TRBV5-6 and TRBJ2-3, with unresolved D. The CDR3 contains 14 residues. From germline, CDR1 is SGHDT and CDR2 YYEEEE. V lost 0 bases, J lost 5 bases, and 10 bases lay in between. This CDR3 reads CASSLGPVQDTQYF. The CDR3, as DNA: TGTGCCAGCAGCTTGGGGCCGGTTCAAGATACGCAGTATTTT.

The CDR3 loop is CASSLVQSNTGELFF. The CDR3 nucleotides are TGCGCCAGCAGCTTGGTCCAGTCGAACACCGGGGAGCTGTTTTTT. The rearrangement links TRBV5-1 to TRBJ2-2; D is unclear. The CDR3 contains 15 residues. From germline, CDR1 is SGHRS and CDR2 YFSETQ. V was pared by 0 bases and J by 0 bases, with 6 bases between.

In its sample, this clonotype was seen a few times. J is TRBJ2-3 and V is TRBV6-2 or TRBV6-3; D gene uncertain. With 6 bases removed from V and 3 bases from J, the gap between germline ends came to 13 bases. Germline V gene data show CDR1 as MNHEY and CDR2 as SVGEGT. This CDR3 contains 14 residues. The CDR3 here is CASREQRQTDTQYF. DNA for the CDR3: TGTGCCAGCAGAGAACAACGTCAAACAGATACGCAGTATTTT.

This clonotype appeared many times. J is TRBJ2-3 and V is TRBV20-1; possibly TRBD1 for D (5 bases). This CDR3 is 12 amino acids long. The V end was cut by 3 bases, the J end by 4 bases, with 8 bases between. Germline lookup yields CDR1 DFQATT and CDR2 SNEGSKA (reference sequence). Written as DNA, the CDR3 is TGCAGTGCTAGCGAACAGGCAGATACGCAGTATTTT. Protein sequence: CSASEQADTQYF.

The J gene is TRBJ1-2, the V gene TRBV29-1; perhaps TRBD1 as D (6 bases). Germline V gene lookup returns CDR1 SQVTM and CDR2 ANQGSEA. Between the trimmed V and J ends, which lost 7 bases and 4 bases, there was a span of 13 bases. The CDR3 totals 12 residues. Here the CDR3 DNA reads TGCAGCGCCGGGACACGCTTCTATGGCTACACCTTC. The encoded protein is CSAGTRFYGYTF.

The rearrangement uses TRBV6-5 and TRBJ2-3; TRBD2 matches at 8 bases. This CDR3 region has 16 residues. Germline CDR1 MNHEY, CDR2 SVGAGI. Trimming removed 0 bases from V and 3 bases from J; junction bases left unmatched: 5. The CDR3 protein is CASSYSSGSRTDTQYF. DNA for the CDR3: TGTGCCAGCAGTTACTCAAGCGGGAGCAGAACAGATACGCAGTATTTT.